The sequence of this T cell receptor (beta chain) was determined in a study of blood T cell repertoires in COVID-19. Study in general: Some COVID-19 samples were acute and others convalescent; all came from the United States, Italy and Spain. In each case, the material was cDNA or gDNA derived from T cells, B-cell-depleted T cells, or PBMCs.

The germline gives CDR1 GTSNPN, CDR2 SVGIG (reference sequence). V lost 1 base and J lost 0, with 19 bases in between. The CDR3 has 18 amino acids. Generated by immunoSEQ multiplex PCR, the TCRdb table keeps only in-frame clones and is missing some. The sample includes under 55,000 clones, approximately 85% of them seen just once. V gene TRBV30 combines with J gene TRBJ2-1; possibly TRBD2 for D (6 bases). The clonotype comes from a woman at least 80 years old with acute or convalescent COVID-19. The sample consisted of peripheral blood. The CDR3 spells CAWSALPGGIRSYNEQFF. The CDR3, as DNA: TGTGCCTGGAGTGCCCTACCGGGCGGGATCCGCTCCTACAATGAGCAGTTCTTC.